This TCR beta chain was captured by sequencing in a study of blood T cell repertoires in COVID-19. Study-wide context: Samples came from the United States, Italy and Spain, spanning acute and convalescent COVID-19. PBMCs, B-cell-depleted T cells, or T cells were the source of the cDNA or gDNA that made up the material.

Original processing notes: Reference gene primer amplification in the assay estimated nucleated cell counts. Clones were sequenced by immunoSEQ multiplex PCR, and TCRdb holds only the in-frame ones, with some missing. V, J and clone size are those of that table, while D and trimming were read from the DNA. Here the sample spans 110,000 or so clones, under 90% being singletons. Losses at the gene ends were 4 bases for V and 6 bases for J; bases not matched to a gene: 12. Germline V CDR1 and CDR2: ENHRY, SYGVKD. CDR3 length: 17 residues. This chain links TRBV10-3 with TRBJ2-1; 10 nucleotides line up with TRBD2. This TCR was recovered from a man aged 55 to 70 with acute or convalescent COVID-19. Sequenced: peripheral blood. The CDR3: CAISGQLAGVGLNEQFF. The CDR3 nucleotides are TGTGCCATCAGTGGCCAGCTAGCGGGAGTGGGGCTCAATGAGCAGTTCTTC.